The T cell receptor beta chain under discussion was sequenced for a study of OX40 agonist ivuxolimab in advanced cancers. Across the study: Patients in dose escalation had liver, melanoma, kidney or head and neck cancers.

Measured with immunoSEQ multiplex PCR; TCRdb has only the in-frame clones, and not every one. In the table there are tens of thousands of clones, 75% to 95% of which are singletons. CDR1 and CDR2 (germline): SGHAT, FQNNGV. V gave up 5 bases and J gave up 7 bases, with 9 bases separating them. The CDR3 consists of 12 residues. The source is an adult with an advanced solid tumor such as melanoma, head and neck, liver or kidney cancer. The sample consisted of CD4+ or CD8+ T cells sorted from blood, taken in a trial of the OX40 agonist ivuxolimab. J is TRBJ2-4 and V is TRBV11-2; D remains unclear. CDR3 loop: CASSPVRNIQYF. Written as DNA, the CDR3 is TGTGCCAGCAGCCCAGTGAGGAACATTCAGTACTTC.